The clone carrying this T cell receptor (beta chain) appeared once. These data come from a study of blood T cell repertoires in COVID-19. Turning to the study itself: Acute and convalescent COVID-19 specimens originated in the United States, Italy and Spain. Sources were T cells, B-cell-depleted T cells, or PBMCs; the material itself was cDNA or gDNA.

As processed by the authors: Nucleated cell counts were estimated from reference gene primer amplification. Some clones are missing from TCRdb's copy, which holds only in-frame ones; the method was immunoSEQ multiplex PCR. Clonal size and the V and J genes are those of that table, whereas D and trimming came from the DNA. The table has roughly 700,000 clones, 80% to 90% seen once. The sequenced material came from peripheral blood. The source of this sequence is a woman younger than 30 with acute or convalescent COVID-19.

The CDR3 bases are TGTGCCAGCTCACCCGAACCAGGGGGAAGGGATGAAAAACTGTTTTTT. Translation gives CASSPEPGGRDEKLFF. V gene TRBV18 combines with J gene TRBJ1-4; 7 bases agree with TRBD1. CDR1 and CDR2 from the germline V gene are KGHSH and LQKENI. The CDR3 spans 16 residues. Trimming removed 3 bases from V and 6 bases from J; junction bases left unmatched: 10. Together with reference TRBV18 and TRBJ1-4, the CDR3 gives the full variable domain: NAGVMQNPRHLVRRRGQEARLRCSPMKGHSHVYWYRQLPEEGLKFMVYLQKENIIDESGMPKERFSAEFPKEGPSILRIQQVVRGDSAAYFCASSPEPGGRDEKLFFGSGTQLSVL.